Here is one T cell receptor beta chain with its context. As yet, its antigen is unknown. The source of the sample is a study of a mutant IDH1 vaccine in newly diagnosed glioma. About the research overall: Vaccination followed radiotherapy alone by 4-6 weeks, or accompanied temozolomide cycles. Patients under treatment included roughly 62% males and about 38% females and had a mean age of around 43 years. Before enrollment, the patients had been treated with radiotherapy alone, temozolomide alone, or both together. Most of them had received both.

The CDR3 consists of 13 residues. The germline V gene encodes CDR1 MNHEY and CDR2 SVGAGI. V lost 6 bases, J lost 2 bases, and 10 bases lay in between. Time point given: week 11, during vaccination. It was 300 ug of mutant IDH1 20-mer peptide that made up each vaccine dose, given with topical imiquimod. Here immunoSEQ multiplex PCR was the method, and the copy in TCRdb shows in-frame clones only, minus some. The sample shows fewer than 150,000 clones, roughly 90% of them seen only once. The material sequenced was PBMCs, taken from a glioma patient whose treatment included an IDH1 peptide vaccine. The chain couples TRBV6-5 to TRBJ1-2; TRBD1 is a possible D gene (6 bases). The sequence was obtained from a woman in her forties or fifties with glioma. The CDR3 sequence: CASRRDTNYGYTF. The CDR3 DNA follows: TGTGCCAGCAGACGGGACACCAACTATGGCTACACCTTC.